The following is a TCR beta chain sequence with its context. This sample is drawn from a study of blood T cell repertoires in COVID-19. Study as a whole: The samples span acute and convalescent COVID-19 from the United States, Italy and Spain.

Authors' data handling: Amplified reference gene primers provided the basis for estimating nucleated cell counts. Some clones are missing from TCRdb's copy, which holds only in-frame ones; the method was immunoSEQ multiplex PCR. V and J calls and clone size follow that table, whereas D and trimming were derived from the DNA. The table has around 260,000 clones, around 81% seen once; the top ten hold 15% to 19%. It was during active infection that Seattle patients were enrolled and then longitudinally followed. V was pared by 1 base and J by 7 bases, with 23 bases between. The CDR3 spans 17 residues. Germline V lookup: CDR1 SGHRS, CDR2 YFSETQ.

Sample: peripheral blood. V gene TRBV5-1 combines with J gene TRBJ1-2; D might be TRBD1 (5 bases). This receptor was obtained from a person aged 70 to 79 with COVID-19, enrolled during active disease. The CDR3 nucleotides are TGCGCCAGCAGCTTGCGCGGGGCCATGACGGGTACTGGTGGCTACACCTTC. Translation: CASSLRGAMTGTGGYTF. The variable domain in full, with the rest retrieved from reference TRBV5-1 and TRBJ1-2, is KAGVTQTPRYLIKTRGQQVTLSCSPISGHRSVSWYQQTPGQGLQFLFEYFSETQRNKGNFPGRFSGRQFSNSRSEMNVSTLELGDSALYLCASSLRGAMTGTGGYTFGSGTRLTVV.